The clone carrying this T cell receptor beta chain was counted between two and nine times. The entry originates in a study of early T cells in non-severe SARS-CoV-2 infection. Study context: Chains from this unsorted whole-blood bulk RNA could not be paired.

Unique molecular identifier tags were affixed to discrete cDNA molecules. From the 5' RACE reads, TCRdb called clonotypes with MiXCR, one entry per CDR3 protein. The data contain roughly 34,000 distinct CDR3 sequences, roughly 6.6% of them singletons. The sequences come from whole blood, collected at baseline. This clonotype originated in an adult who was a healthcare worker with PCR-confirmed SARS-CoV-2 infection or an uninfected control (not recorded which).

The CDR3 loop is CSAYRSMNTEAFF. The CDR3 coding sequence is TGCAGTGCCTACAGGTCGATGAACACTGAAGCTTTCTTT. V usage is TRBV20-1 and J usage is TRBJ1-1, with a tentative D call TRBD1 (5 bases). V lost 6 bases and J 0 bases, leaving 11 bases between the germline ends. The V gene's germline CDR1 is DFQATT and CDR2 SNEGSKA (reference sequence). The CDR3 contains 13 residues.